One T cell receptor beta chain is described in this entry. This sample was included in a study of sequential checkpoint blockade in melanoma. Study as a whole: First-line arms were nivolumab then ipilimumab, or the reverse, randomized 1:1.

The V end lost 1 base, the J end lost 5 bases, and 15 bases lay between the germline ends. The germline V gene has CDR1 SGHNT and CDR2 YYREEE (reference sequence). The CDR3 length is 15 residues. This table comes from immunoSEQ multiplex PCR, and its TCRdb copy is limited to in-frame clones, with some not included. The table records 4,000 or so clones, less than 75% of them present only once. The treatment denotes: randomized to nivolumab then ipilimumab (arm A) or the reverse (arm B). Sorted cells were live CD3+CD8+, lacking CD19 and CD56, from PBMCs. The source is a human patient with melanoma. Some clones in this sample may be carry-over from other donors' samples. The rearrangement links TRBV5-4 to TRBJ2-5, with D unresolved. The sample consisted of CD8+ T cells sorted from blood (inferred from file names), taken from a patient given nivolumab and ipilimumab in sequence. The CDR3 region is CASSLYLSGMETQYF. Written as DNA, the CDR3 is TGTGCCAGCAGCTTGTATCTGTCAGGAATGGAGACCCAGTACTTC.